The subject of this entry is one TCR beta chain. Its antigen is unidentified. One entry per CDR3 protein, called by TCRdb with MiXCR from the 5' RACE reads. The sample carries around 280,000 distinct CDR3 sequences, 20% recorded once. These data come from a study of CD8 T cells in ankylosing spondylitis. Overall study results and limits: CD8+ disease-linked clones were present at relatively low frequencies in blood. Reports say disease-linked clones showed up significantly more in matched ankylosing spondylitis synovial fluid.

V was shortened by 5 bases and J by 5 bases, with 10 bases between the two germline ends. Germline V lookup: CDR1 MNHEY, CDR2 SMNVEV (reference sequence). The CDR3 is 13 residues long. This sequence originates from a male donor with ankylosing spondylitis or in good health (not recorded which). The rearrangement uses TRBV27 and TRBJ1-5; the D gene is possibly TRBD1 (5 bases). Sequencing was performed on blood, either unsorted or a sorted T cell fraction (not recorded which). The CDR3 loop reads CASSVREDQPQHF. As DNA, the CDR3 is TGTGCCAGCAGTGTCAGGGAGGATCAGCCCCAGCATTTT.